This TCR beta chain is drawn from a study of T cell responses to AZD1222 COVID-19 vaccine. The overall study: The study pooled second doses at about 4 or about 12 weeks. Broader study findings: Unmutated variant regions are reportedly targeted by nearly half of spike-specific TCRs. Females made up more of the donors, who were largely white British, and clonal diversity may have come out too low. Baseline testing showed seropositivity in only a handful of AZD1222 recipients.

The method was immunoSEQ multiplex PCR; TCRdb's version includes in-frame clones alone and lacks a portion of them. Of fewer than 150,000 clones in the sample, over 85% were seen once. On this clone itself: Antigen: not known.

There are 13 residues in the CDR3. Germline-derived CDR1 and CDR2 are LGHNA and YSLEER. Deletions cut 0 bases from V and 7 bases from J, with 6 bases between. This TCR was sampled from an adult in good health. The chain couples TRBV4-3 to TRBJ2-2; D remains ambiguous. Sequencing used peripheral blood, obtained on day 0 of AZD1222 vaccination. CDR3: CASSQEVSGELFF. CDR3 sequence (DNA): TGCGCCAGCAGCCAAGAAGTGAGCGGGGAGCTGTTTTTT.